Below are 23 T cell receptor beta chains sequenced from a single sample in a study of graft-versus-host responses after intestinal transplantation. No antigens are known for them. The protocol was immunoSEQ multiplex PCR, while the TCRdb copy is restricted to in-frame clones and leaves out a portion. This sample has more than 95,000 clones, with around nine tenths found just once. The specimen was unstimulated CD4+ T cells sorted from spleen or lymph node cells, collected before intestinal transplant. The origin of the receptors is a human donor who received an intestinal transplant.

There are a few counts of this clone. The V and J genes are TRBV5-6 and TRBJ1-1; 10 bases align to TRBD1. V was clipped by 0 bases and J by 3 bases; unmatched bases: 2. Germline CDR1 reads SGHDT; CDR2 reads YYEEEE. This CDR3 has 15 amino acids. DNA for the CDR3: TGTGCCAGCAGCTTGGCGGGACAGGGGTACACTGAAGCTTTCTTT. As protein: CASSLAGQGYTEAFF.

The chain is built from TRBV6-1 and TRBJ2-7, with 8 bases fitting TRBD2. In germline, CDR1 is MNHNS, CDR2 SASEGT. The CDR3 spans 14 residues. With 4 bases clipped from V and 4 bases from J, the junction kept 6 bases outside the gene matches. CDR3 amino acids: CASSGSSGIYEQYF. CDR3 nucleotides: TGTGCCAGCAGTGGAAGTAGCGGGATTTACGAGCAGTACTTC.

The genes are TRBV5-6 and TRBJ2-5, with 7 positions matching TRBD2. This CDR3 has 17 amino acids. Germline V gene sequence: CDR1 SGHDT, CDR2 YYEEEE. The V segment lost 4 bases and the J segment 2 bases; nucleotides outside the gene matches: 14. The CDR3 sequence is CASSMHWRGRPQETQYF. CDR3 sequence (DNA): TGTGCCAGCAGCATGCACTGGCGGGGGAGACCACAAGAGACCCAGTACTTC.

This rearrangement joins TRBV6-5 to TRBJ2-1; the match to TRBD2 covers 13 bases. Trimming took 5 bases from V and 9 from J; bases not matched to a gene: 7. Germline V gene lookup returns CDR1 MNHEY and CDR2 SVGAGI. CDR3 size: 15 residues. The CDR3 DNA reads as TGTGCCAGCAGTCAACTAGCGGGGGGGCCTGGTGAGCAGTTCTTC. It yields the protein CASSQLAGGPGEQFF.

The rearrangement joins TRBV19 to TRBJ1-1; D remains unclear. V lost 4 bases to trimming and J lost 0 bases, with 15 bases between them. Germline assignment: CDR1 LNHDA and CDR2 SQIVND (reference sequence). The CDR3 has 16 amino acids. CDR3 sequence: CASSKVAQTMNTEAFF. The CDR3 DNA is TGTGCCAGTAGTAAAGTAGCACAGACTATGAACACTGAAGCTTTCTTT.

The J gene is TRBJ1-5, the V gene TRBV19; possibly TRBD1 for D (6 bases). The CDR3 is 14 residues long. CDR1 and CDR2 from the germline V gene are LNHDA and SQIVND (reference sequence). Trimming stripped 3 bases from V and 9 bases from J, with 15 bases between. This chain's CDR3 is CASSIRGAGGPQHF. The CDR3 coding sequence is TGTGCCAGTAGTATTCGGGGGGCTGGGGGGCCCCAGCATTTT. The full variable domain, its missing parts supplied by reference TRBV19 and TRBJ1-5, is DGGITQSPKYLFRKEGQNVTLSCEQNLNHDAMYWYRQDPGQGLRLIYYSQIVNDFQKGDIAEGYSVSREKKESFPLTVTSAQKNPTAFYLCASSIRGAGGPQHFGDGTRLSIL.

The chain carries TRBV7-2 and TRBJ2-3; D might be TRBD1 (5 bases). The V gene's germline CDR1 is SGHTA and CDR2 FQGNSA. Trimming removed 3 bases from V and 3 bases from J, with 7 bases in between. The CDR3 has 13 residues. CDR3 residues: CASSFKGTDTQYF. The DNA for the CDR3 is TGTGCCAGCAGCTTTAAGGGGACAGATACGCAGTATTTT.

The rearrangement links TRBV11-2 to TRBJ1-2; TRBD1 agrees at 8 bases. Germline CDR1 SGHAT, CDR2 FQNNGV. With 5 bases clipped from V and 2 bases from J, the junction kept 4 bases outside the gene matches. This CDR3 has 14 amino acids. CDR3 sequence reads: CASSLRQGNYGYTF. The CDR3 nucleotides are TGTGCCAGCAGCCTACGACAGGGGAACTATGGCTACACCTTC.

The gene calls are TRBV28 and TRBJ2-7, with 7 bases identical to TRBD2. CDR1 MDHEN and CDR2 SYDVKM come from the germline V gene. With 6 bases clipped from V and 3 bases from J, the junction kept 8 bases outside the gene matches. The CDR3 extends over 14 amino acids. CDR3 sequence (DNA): TGTGCCAGCAGAGGCGGGGGAATAGGCTACGAGCAGTACTTC. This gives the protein CASRGGGIGYEQYF.

CDR3 bases: TGTGCCATCAGTGAGTCACCCTACTACGAGCAGTACTTC. This codes for CAISESPYYEQYF. The genes are TRBV10-3 and TRBJ2-7; no reliable D call. The CDR3 length is 13 residues. Germline V lookup: CDR1 ENHRY, CDR2 SYGVKD. V was pared by 0 bases and J by 3 bases, with 6 bases between.

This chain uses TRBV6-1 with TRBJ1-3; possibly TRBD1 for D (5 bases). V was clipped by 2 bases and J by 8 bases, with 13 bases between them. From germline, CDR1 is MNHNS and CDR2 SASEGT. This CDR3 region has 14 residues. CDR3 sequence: CASSERQGPYTIYF. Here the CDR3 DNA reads TGTGCCAGCAGTGAAAGGCAGGGCCCCTACACCATATATTTT.

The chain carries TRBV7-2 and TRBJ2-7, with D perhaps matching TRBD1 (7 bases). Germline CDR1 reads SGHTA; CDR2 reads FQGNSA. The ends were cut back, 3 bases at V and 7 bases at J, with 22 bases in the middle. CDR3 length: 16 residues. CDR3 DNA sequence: TGTGCCAGCAGCTTCTCCCCTATAGCAGGGGGGAGGGAGCAGTACTTC. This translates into CASSFSPIAGGREQYF.

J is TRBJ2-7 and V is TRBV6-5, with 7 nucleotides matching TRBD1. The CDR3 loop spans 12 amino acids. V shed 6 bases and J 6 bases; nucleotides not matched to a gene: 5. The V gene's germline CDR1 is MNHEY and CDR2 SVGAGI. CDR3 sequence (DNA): TGTGCCAGCAGCCGACAGGGTCGCGAGCAGTACTTC. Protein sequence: CASSRQGREQYF.

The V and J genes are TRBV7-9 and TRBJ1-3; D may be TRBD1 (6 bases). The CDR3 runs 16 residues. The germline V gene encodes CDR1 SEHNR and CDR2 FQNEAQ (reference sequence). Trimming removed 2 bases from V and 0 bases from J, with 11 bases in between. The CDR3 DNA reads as TGTGCCAGCAGCTTATTGGACAGTCGCTCTGGAAACACCATATATTTT. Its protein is CASSLLDSRSGNTIYF.

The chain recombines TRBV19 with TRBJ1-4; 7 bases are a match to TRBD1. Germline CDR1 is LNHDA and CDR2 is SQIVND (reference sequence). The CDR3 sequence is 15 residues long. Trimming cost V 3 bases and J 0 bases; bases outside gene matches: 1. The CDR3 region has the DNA TGTGCCAGTAGTATCGGGACAGCAACTAATGAAAAACTGTTTTTT. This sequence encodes CASSIGTATNEKLFF.

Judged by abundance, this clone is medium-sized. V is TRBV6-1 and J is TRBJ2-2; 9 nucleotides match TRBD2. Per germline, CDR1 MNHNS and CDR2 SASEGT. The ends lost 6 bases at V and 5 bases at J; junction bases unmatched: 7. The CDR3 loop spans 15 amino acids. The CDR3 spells CASRAGGSGTGELFF. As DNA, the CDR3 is TGTGCCAGCAGGGCGGGGGGGAGTGGGACCGGGGAGCTGTTTTTT.

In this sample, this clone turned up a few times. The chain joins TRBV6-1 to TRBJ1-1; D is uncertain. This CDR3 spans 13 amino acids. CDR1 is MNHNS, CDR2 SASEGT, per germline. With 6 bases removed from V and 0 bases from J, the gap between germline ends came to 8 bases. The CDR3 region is CASSPTLNTEAFF. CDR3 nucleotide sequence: TGTGCCAGCAGCCCCACTTTGAACACTGAAGCTTTCTTT.

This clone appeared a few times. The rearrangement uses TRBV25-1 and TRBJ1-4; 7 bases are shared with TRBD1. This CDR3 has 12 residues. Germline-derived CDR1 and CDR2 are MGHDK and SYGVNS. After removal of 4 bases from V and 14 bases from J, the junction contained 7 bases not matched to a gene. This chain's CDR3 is CASSVGTVPLFF. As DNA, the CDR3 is TGTGCCAGCAGTGTTGGGACAGTGCCCCTGTTTTTT.

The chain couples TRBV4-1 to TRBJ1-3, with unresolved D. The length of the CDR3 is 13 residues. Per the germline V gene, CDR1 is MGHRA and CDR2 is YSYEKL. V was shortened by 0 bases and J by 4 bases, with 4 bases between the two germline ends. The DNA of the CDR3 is TGCGCCAGCAGCCAAGAGCGGGGAAACACCATATATTTT. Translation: CASSQERGNTIYF.

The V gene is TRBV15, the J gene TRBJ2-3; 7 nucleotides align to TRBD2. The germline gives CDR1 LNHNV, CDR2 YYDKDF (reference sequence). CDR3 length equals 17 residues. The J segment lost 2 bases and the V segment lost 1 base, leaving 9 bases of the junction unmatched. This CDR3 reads CATSRAGRTRYTDTQYF. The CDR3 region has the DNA TGTGCCACCAGCAGAGCTGGCAGGACTAGGTACACAGATACGCAGTATTTT.

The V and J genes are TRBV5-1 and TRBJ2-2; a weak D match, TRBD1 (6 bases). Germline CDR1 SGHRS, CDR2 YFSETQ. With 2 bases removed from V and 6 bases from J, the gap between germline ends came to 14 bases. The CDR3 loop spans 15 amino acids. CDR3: CASSFRSGAAGELFF. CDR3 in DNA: TGCGCCAGCAGCTTTAGATCAGGGGCCGCCGGGGAGCTGTTTTTT.

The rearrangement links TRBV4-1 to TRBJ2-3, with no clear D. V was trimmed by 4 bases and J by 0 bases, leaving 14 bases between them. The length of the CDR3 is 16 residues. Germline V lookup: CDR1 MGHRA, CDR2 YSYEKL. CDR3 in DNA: TGCGCCAGCAGCCGGAGTATCCATACTAGCACAGATACGCAGTATTTT. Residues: CASSRSIHTSTDTQYF.

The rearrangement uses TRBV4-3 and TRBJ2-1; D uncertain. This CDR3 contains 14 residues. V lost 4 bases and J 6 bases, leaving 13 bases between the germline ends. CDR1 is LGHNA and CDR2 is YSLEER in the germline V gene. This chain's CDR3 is CASSRLVTVNEQFF. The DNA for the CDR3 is TGCGCCAGCAGCCGCTTAGTAACTGTCAATGAGCAGTTCTTC.